There are a few counts of the clone carrying this TCR beta chain. Per the original data handling: Nucleated cell number was recorded as an estimate derived from reference gene primer amplification. TCRdb's copy holds only in-frame clones and misses some; the assay was immunoSEQ multiplex PCR. The V and J calls and clone size are taken from that table; D and trimming were inferred from the DNA. Among 150,000 to 200,000 clones listed, about 74% were seen once. The entry originates in a study of blood T cell repertoires in COVID-19. For the study at large: The United States, Italy and Spain were the sources of the acute and convalescent COVID-19 samples. PBMCs, B-cell-depleted T cells, or T cells provided the cDNA or gDNA that made up the material.

Between the trimmed V and J ends, which lost 4 bases and 3 bases, there was a span of 9 bases. The CDR3 is 13 amino acids. Germline CDR1 and CDR2: SNHLY and FYNNEI. This chain joins TRBV2 and TRBJ2-5; possibly TRBD1 for D (6 bases). The material sequenced was peripheral blood. The TCR sequence derives from a woman of 80 years or more with acute or convalescent COVID-19. The CDR3 reads CASSGTVEETQYF. The CDR3 DNA reads as TGTGCCAGCAGTGGGACAGTCGAAGAGACCCAGTACTTC.